This T cell receptor (beta chain) was obtained from a study of monozygotic twins with inflammatory bowel disease. This CDR3 has 15 residues. Germline V CDR1 and CDR2: MDHEN, SYDVKM. TCRdb reworked the 5' RACE reads into one entry per CDR3 protein, no DNA. The sample data list about 450,000 distinct CDR3 sequences. The chain uses TRBV28 and TRBJ1-5. The clonotype originates from a human donor with ulcerative colitis or Crohn's disease, or a healthy co-twin of an affected twin (not recorded which). Sequencing input: blood. The CDR3 sequence is CASSSSISGHQPQHF.